The 13 T cell receptor beta chains presented below share a single source sample, sequenced in a study of T cells after yellow fever vaccination (dated by TCRdb to between 2018 and 2020). The label giving this sample's treatment or condition can be read as: live attenuated yellow fever vaccine strain. Library generation was performed with 5' RACE. Sequencer: Illumina NovaSeq 6000. TCRdb applied fastp at Q25 and MiXCR to the public reads, then kept only in-frame beta chains. Every distinct CDR3 protein forms one entry, paired with its most common genes and DNA. For this sample the table gives about 200,000 distinct CDR3 sequences, of which 3.2% were detected only once. The ten most abundant clones make up 3.2% of the sample. The sequenced sample was CD4+ T cells sorted from PBMCs, obtained 10 days after the yellow fever booster vaccination. These receptors all stem from a man between 18 and 29 years old who received the YFV17D yellow fever vaccine.

This clonotype was seen a few times. The chain recombines TRBV5-6 with TRBJ1-5; D perhaps matches TRBD1 (6 bases). The CDR3 is 15 residues long. Germline CDR1 is SGHDT and CDR2 is YYEEEE. V dropped 7 bases and J dropped 2 bases, with 16 bases sitting between them. The CDR3, as DNA: TGTGCCAGCGGTCAACAGGGAATGGGCAATCAGCCCCAGCATTTT. Residues: CASGQQGMGNQPQHF.

This clonotype was found a few times. The chain employs TRBV2 and TRBJ2-3; maybe TRBD2 (5 bases). Trimming shortened V by 7 bases and J by 10 bases, and 15 bases separated the two germline ends. The CDR3 has 12 amino acids. Germline loops: CDR1 SNHLY, CDR2 FYNNEI. The CDR3, as DNA: TGTGCCAGCAAAGAGGAGGCCCCTGCGCAGTATTTT. Encoded protein: CASKEEAPAQYF.

This clonotype was counted many times. The rearrangement joins TRBV6-5 to TRBJ2-3; 10 bases line up with TRBD1. Germline CDR1 and CDR2: MNHEY and SVGAGI. This CDR3 is built from 15 residues. V was clipped by 5 bases and J by 5 bases; unmatched bases: 7. CDR3: CASSTRTGGVDTQYF. The CDR3 DNA reads TGTGCCAGCAGTACCCGGACAGGGGGGGTAGATACGCAGTATTTT.

This clonotype was seen repeatedly, ten times or more. The chain has TRBV5-1 and TRBJ1-1, with D hard to call. Per the germline V gene, CDR1 is SGHRS and CDR2 is YFSETQ. CDR3 length: 12 amino acids. Trimming left V 7 bases short and J 2 bases short, with 9 bases between. This CDR3 is CASGRGNTEAFF. In nucleotides, the CDR3 is TGCGCCAGCGGGCGGGGAAACACTGAAGCTTTCTTT. Combining the CDR3 with reference TRBV5-1 and TRBJ1-1 gives the whole variable domain KAGVTQTPRYLIKTRGQQVTLSCSPISGHRSVSWYQQTPGQGLQFLFEYFSETQRNKGNFPGRFSGRQFSNSRSEMNVSTLELGDSALYLCASGRGNTEAFFGQGTRLTVV.

This clonotype has a count of ten or more. The chain couples TRBV5-5 to TRBJ2-5; D not resolved. V was shortened by 6 bases and J by 4 bases, with 13 bases between the two germline ends. The CDR3 length is 13 residues. The germline gives CDR1 SGHKS, CDR2 YYEKEE (reference sequence). The CDR3 loop is CASIMSPRETQYF. For the CDR3, the DNA is TGTGCCAGCATCATGAGTCCGAGAGAGACCCAGTACTTC.

This clonotype was seen ten or more times. The V call is TRBV6-6, the J call TRBJ2-5; possibly TRBD1 for D (6 bases). Trimming removed 4 bases from V and 5 bases from J, with 11 bases in between. Germline CDR1 is MNHNY and CDR2 is SVGAGI (reference sequence). The CDR3 runs to 13 residues. CDR3 in DNA: TGTGCCAGCAGTTGGACAGAGAGGGAGACCCAGTACTTC. It encodes CASSWTERETQYF.

Ten or more counts support this clonotype. One end of the junction is discordant with germline, which a read error may explain. V gene TRBV6-1 combines with J gene TRBJ2-2; 9 bases fit TRBD1. There are 18 residues in the CDR3. Germline CDR1 is MNHNS and CDR2 is SASEGT. The CDR3 sequence: CASSWVITGGANTGELFF. The CDR3 DNA sequence: TGTGCCAGCAGCTGGGTAATAACAGGGGGCGCGAATACCGGGGAGCTGTTTTTT.

This clonotype was seen ten or more times. V and J are TRBV6-2 or TRBV6-3 and TRBJ1-1; D call uncertain. Between the trimmed V and J ends, which lost 6 bases and 0 bases, there was a span of 5 bases. Germline CDR1 reads MNHEY; CDR2 reads SVGEGT. CDR3 length: 12 residues. The CDR3 loop reads CASREVNTEAFF. CDR3 in DNA: TGTGCCAGCAGGGAGGTGAACACTGAAGCTTTCTTT.

The J gene is TRBJ2-7, the V gene TRBV5-1; D is ambiguous. CDR3 size: 14 residues. Deletions cut 4 bases from V and 1 base from J, with 12 bases between. CDR1 is SGHRS and CDR2 is YFSETQ in the germline V gene. CDR3 nucleotide sequence: TGCGCCAGCAGCGAGAACACGCGTTCCTACGAGCAGTACTTC. Protein product: CASSENTRSYEQYF.

This clonotype was observed many times. The chain carries TRBV7-2 and TRBJ1-3, with D possibly matching TRBD1 (5 bases). V was shortened by 6 bases and J by 1 base, with 10 bases between the two germline ends. Per germline, CDR1 SGHTA and CDR2 FQGNSA. The CDR3 covers 14 residues. The CDR3 loop reads CASRRGSSGNTIYF. The CDR3 DNA reads TGTGCCAGCAGAAGGGGAAGTTCTGGAAACACCATATATTTT.

This clonotype appeared a few times. CDR3 coding DNA: TGCAGTGCTAGAGCGAGAGGGGCCTTAGACCGCTACGAGCAGTACTTC. Its translation is CSARARGALDRYEQYF. V and J are TRBV20-1 and TRBJ2-7, with D tentatively TRBD1 or TRBD2 (5 bases each). The V end was cut by 1 base, the J end by 3 bases, with 19 bases between. This CDR3 is built from 16 residues. Germline V gene lookup returns CDR1 DFQATT and CDR2 SNEGSKA (reference sequence).

This clonotype has at least ten counts. The chain recombines TRBV5-1 with TRBJ1-4; TRBD1 agrees at 10 bases. Per the germline V gene, CDR1 is SGHRS and CDR2 is YFSETQ. This CDR3 is 14 amino acids long. The junction had 6 bases not matched to a gene; V was cut back by 5 bases and J by 8 bases. CDR3 DNA: TGCGCCAGCAGACAAGGACAGGGGGACGAAAAACTGTTTTTT. It yields the protein CASRQGQGDEKLFF.

This clonotype was seen ten or more times. The chain uses TRBV3-1 and TRBJ1-1, with unresolved D. Trimming shortened V by 0 bases and J by 4 bases, and 12 bases separated the two germline ends. Germline V gene lookup returns CDR1 LGHDT and CDR2 YNNKEL (reference sequence). The CDR3 loop spans 15 amino acids. The CDR3 DNA reads TGTGCCAGCAGCCAAGATGTAGGTTGGTCCACTGAAGCTTTCTTT. Amino acids: CASSQDVGWSTEAFF.